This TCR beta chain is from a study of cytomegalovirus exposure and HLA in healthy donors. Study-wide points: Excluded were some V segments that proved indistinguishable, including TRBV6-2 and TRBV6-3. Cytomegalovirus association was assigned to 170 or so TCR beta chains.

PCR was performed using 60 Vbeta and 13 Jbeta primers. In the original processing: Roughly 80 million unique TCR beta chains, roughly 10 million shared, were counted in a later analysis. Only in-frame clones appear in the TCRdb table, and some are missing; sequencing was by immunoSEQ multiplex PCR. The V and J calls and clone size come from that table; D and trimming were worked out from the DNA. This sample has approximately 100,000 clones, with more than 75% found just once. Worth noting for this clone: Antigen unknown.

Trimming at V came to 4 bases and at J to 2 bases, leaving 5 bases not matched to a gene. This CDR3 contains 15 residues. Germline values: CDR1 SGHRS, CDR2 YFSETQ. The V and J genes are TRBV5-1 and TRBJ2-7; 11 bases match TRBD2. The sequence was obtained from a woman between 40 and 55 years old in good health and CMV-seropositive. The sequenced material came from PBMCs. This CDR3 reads CASSIGTSGPYEQYF. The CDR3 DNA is TGCGCCAGCAGCATCGGGACTAGCGGTCCCTACGAGCAGTACTTC.